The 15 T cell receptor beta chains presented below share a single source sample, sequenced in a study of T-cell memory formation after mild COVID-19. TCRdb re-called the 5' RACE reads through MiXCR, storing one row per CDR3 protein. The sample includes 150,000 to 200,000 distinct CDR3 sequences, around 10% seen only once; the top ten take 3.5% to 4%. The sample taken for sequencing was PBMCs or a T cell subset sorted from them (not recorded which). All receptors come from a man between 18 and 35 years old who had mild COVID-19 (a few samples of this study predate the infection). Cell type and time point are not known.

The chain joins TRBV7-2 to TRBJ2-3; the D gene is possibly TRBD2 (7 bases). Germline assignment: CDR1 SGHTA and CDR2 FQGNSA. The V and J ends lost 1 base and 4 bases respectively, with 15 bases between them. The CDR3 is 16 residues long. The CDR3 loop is CASSLGAAGAADTQYF. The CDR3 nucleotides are TGTGCCAGCAGCTTAGGGGCGGCGGGGGCGGCAGATACGCAGTATTTT. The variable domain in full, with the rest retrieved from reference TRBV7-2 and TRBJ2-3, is GAGVSQSPSNKVTEKGKDVELRCDPISGHTALYWYRQSLGQGLEFLIYFQGNSAPDKSGLPSDRFSAERTGGSVSTLTIQRTQQEDSAVYLCASSLGAAGAADTQYFGPGTRLTVL.

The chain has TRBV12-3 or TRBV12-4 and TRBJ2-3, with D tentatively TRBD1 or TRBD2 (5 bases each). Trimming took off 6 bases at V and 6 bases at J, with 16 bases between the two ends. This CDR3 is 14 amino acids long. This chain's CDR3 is CASRFEGLGDTQYF. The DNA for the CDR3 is TGTGCCAGCAGATTCGAGGGGCTCGGGGATACGCAGTATTTT.

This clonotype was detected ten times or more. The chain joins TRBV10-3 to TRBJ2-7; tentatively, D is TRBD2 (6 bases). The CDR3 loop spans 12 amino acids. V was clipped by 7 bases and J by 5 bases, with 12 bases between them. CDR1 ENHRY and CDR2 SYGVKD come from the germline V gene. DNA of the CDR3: TGTGCCATCACTTGGGACTCTAACGAGCAGTACTTC. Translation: CAITWDSNEQYF.

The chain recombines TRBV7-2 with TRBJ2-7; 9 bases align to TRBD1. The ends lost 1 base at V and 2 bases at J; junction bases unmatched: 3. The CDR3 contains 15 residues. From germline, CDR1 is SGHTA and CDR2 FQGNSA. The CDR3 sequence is CASSLDRGPTYEQYF. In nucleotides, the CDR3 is TGTGCCAGCAGCTTAGACAGGGGGCCGACCTACGAGCAGTACTTC.

The CDR3 here is CASSLRENYGYTF. DNA for the CDR3: TGTGCCAGCAGTTTACGGGAGAACTATGGCTACACCTTC. The J gene is TRBJ1-2, the V gene TRBV12-3 or TRBV12-4; D gene uncertain. V lost 2 bases to trimming and J lost 2 bases, with 6 bases between them. CDR3 length equals 13 residues.

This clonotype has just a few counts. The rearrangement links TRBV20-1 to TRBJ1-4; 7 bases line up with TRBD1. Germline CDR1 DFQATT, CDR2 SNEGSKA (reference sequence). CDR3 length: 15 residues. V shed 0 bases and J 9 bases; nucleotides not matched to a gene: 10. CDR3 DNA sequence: TGCAGTGCTAGAGATGAGTTTCAGGGGGAGAAAAAACTGTTTTTT. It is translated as CSARDEFQGEKKLFF.

Written as DNA, the CDR3 is TGTGCCAGCAGTCCCCCGGGACTAGCGGGGGTGCAGCAGTACTTC. Translated, it gives CASSPPGLAGVQQYF. The chain joins TRBV12-3 or TRBV12-4 to TRBJ2-7; 14 bases align to TRBD2. V was clipped by 5 bases and J by 8 bases; unmatched bases: 8. The CDR3 is 15 amino acids.

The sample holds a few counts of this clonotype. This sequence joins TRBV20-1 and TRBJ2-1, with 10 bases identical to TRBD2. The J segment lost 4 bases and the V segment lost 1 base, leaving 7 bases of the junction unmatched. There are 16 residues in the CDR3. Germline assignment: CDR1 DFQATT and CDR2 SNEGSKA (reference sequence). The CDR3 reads CSARASSGGLYNEQFF. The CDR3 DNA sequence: TGCAGTGCTAGAGCTAGTAGCGGGGGGCTTTACAATGAGCAGTTCTTC.

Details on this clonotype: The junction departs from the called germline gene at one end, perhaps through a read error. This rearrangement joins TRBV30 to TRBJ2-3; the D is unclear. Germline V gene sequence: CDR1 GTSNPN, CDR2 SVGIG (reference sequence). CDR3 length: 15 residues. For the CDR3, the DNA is TGTGCCTGGAGCCGGACCCTGGTGGGCACAGAAACGCAGTATTTT. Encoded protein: CAWSRTLVGTETQYF.

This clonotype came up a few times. The CDR3 coding sequence is TGTGCCAGCAGCCTACACCGTACAGGGGGAATCACTGAAGCTTTCTTT. Translated, it gives CASSLHRTGGITEAFF. The chain combines TRBV7-8 with TRBJ1-1; 8 bases match TRBD1. The germline V gene encodes CDR1 SGHVS and CDR2 FQNEAQ. Unmatched junction bases numbered 12, after V lost 5 bases and J lost 4 bases. CDR3 size: 16 residues.

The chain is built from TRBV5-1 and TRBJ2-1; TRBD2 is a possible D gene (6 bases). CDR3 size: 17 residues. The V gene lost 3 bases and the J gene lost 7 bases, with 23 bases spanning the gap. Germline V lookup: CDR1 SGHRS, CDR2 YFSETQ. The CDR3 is CASSWTVLGAAGNEQFF. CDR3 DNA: TGCGCCAGCAGCTGGACCGTTCTAGGGGCCGCGGGGAATGAGCAGTTCTTC.

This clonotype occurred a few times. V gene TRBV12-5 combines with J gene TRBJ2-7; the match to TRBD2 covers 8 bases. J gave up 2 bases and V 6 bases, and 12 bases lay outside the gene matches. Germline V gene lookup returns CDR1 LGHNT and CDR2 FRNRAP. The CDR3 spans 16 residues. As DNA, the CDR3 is TGTGCTAGTGGCCAAAAGGGCGGGGGGCCTACCTACGAGCAGTACTTC. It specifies CASGQKGGGPTYEQYF.

CDR3 loop: CASSSGGIQPQHF. The CDR3 region has the DNA TGTGCCAGCAGCTCAGGGGGCATCCAGCCCCAGCATTTT. The chain recombines TRBV11-2 with TRBJ1-5, with 8 bases fitting TRBD1. This CDR3 is built from 13 residues. The trim removed 4 bases at V and 7 bases at J, leaving 3 bases unmatched. CDR1 is SGHAT and CDR2 is FQNNGV in the germline V gene.

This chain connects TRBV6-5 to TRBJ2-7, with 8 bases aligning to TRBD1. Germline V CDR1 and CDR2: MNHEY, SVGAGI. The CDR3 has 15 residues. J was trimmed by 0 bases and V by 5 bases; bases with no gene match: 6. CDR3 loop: CASSPQGTGSYEQYV. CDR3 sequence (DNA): TGTGCCAGCAGTCCTCAGGGGACAGGCTCCTACGAGCAGTACGTC.

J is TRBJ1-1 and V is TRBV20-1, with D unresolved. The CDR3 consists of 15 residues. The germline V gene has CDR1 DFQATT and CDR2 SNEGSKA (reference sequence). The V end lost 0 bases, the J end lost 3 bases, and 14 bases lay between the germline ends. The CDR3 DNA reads TGCAGTGCTAGAGATATCCGGCTGGGTTACACTGAAGCTTTCTTT. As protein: CSARDIRLGYTEAFF.